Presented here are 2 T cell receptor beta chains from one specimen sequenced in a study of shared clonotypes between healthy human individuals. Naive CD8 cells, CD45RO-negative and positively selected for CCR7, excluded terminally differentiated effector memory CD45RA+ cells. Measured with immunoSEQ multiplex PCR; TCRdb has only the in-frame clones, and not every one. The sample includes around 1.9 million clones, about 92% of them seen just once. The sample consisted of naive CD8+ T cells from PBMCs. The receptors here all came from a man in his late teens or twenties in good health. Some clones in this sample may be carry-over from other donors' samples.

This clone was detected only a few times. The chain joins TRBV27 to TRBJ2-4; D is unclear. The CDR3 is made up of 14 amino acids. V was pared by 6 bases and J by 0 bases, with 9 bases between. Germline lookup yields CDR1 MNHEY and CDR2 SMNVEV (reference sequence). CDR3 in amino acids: CASSDRSAKNIQYF. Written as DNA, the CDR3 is TGTGCCAGCAGCGATAGATCAGCCAAAAACATTCAGTACTTC.

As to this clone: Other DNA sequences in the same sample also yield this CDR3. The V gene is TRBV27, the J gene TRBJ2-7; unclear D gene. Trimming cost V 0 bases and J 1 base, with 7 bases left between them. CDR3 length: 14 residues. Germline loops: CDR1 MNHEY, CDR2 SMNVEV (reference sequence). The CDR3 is CASSLSPRSYEQYF. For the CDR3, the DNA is TGTGCCAGCAGTTTATCGCCGCGATCCTACGAGCAGTACTTC.